The 22 T cell receptor beta chains presented below share a single source sample, sequenced in a study of circulating and synovial CD4+ cells in juvenile arthritis. TCRdb's table, derived via immunoSEQ multiplex PCR, lists solely in-frame clones and lacks some. The sample has under 35,000 clones; approximately 92% are singletons. The specimen sequenced was CD4+ T cells from blood. These receptors all come from a human donor with juvenile idiopathic arthritis.

The CDR3 DNA reads TGTGCCAGCAGCTTAGCGGGAGTTGTAGATACGCAGTATTTT. This translates into CASSLAGVVDTQYF. The chain is built from TRBV5-5 and TRBJ2-3, with TRBD2 matching over 8 bases. The CDR3 extends over 14 amino acids. The J segment lost 5 bases and the V segment lost 2 bases, leaving 4 bases of the junction unmatched. The germline V gene encodes CDR1 SGHKS and CDR2 YYEKEE (reference sequence).

This sequence joins TRBV27 and TRBJ2-6; 7 bases fit TRBD2. The germline gives CDR1 MNHEY, CDR2 SMNVEV (reference sequence). This CDR3 contains 15 residues. J gave up 0 bases and V 6 bases, and 2 bases lay outside the gene matches. The DNA of the CDR3 is TGTGCCAGCAGCTGGGGGGGCTCTGGGGCCAACGTCCTGACTTTC. Its translation: CASSWGGSGANVLTF.

The V call is TRBV27, the J call TRBJ2-3, with 11 bases matching TRBD1. Looked up from germline, CDR1 is MNHEY and CDR2 is SMNVEV (reference sequence). This CDR3 has 15 residues. The J segment lost 4 bases and the V segment lost 5 bases, leaving 5 bases of the junction unmatched. The CDR3 sequence: CASSGPGQGADTQYF. The CDR3 DNA is TGTGCCAGCAGTGGACCGGGACAGGGGGCAGATACGCAGTATTTT.

The V call is TRBV28, the J call TRBJ1-2; the D is unclear. The CDR3 covers 12 residues. Per germline, CDR1 MDHEN and CDR2 SYDVKM. The V end lost 4 bases, the J end lost 4 bases, and 7 bases lay between the germline ends. CDR3: CASSSVVYGYTF. The CDR3 DNA sequence: TGTGCCAGCAGTTCCGTAGTCTATGGCTACACCTTC.

This chain connects TRBV5-1 to TRBJ2-2; 8 nucleotides align to TRBD2. The CDR3 runs to 20 residues. Germline loops: CDR1 SGHRS, CDR2 YFSETQ. V lost 0 bases to trimming and J lost 4 bases; unmatched junction nucleotides: 17. This CDR3 reads CASSLGFGLTSGRGTGELFF. Here the CDR3 DNA reads TGCGCCAGCAGCTTGGGTTTTGGGCTAACTAGCGGCCGAGGCACCGGGGAGCTGTTTTTT.

The chain has TRBV7-9 and TRBJ2-7, with a possible D match to TRBD2 (6 bases). Germline V gene data show CDR1 as SEHNR and CDR2 as FQNEAQ (reference sequence). V lost 6 bases to trimming and J lost 0 bases, with 18 bases between them. The CDR3 runs 16 residues. The CDR3: CASRHSSGGASYEQYF. CDR3 in DNA: TGTGCCAGCAGGCACTCCTCCGGCGGGGCCTCCTACGAGCAGTACTTC.

The chain links TRBV6-1 to TRBJ1-4, with TRBD1 identical over 10 bases. There are 15 residues in the CDR3. The junction had 6 bases not matched to a gene; V was cut back by 4 bases and J by 7 bases. Germline CDR1 and CDR2: MNHNS and SASEGT. The CDR3 bases are TGTGCCAGCAGTGGATGGACAGGGGGAAGTGAAAAACTGTTTTTT. Its translation: CASSGWTGGSEKLFF.

This chain uses TRBV6-5 with TRBJ2-1; TRBD1 might be the D (6 bases). V lost 5 bases and J 2 bases, leaving 13 bases between the germline ends. CDR1 is MNHEY, CDR2 SVGAGI, per germline. There are 15 residues in the CDR3. CDR3 protein: CASSRQGSAYNEQFF. CDR3 nucleotides: TGTGCCAGCAGTCGCCAGGGGTCCGCCTACAATGAGCAGTTCTTC.

CDR3 in DNA: TGTGCCACCAGCAGAGTAGGGGGTTACAATGAGCAGTTCTTC. Translating gives CATSRVGGYNEQFF. V usage is TRBV15 and J usage is TRBJ2-1; perhaps TRBD1 as D (6 bases). With 1 base removed from V and 4 bases from J, the gap between germline ends came to 8 bases. Germline V lookup: CDR1 LNHNV, CDR2 YYDKDF (reference sequence). The CDR3 extends over 14 amino acids.

The chain couples TRBV18 to TRBJ1-4, with 7 bases aligning to TRBD1. Germline assignment: CDR1 KGHSH and CDR2 LQKENI. CDR3 length equals 18 residues. J lost 7 bases, V lost 1 base, and 15 bases had no gene match. The CDR3 nucleotides are TGTGCCAGCTCACCACGGGGAAAGACAGGGCGTGGGGTTGAAAAACTGTTTTTT. Translating it yields CASSPRGKTGRGVEKLFF.

The J gene is TRBJ1-1, the V gene TRBV5-1, with D possibly being TRBD1 (6 bases). The CDR3 covers 15 residues. The germline V gene encodes CDR1 SGHRS and CDR2 YFSETQ. Trimming left V 0 bases short and J 6 bases short, with 15 bases between. Written as DNA, the CDR3 is TGCGCCAGCAGCTTGGACAGGGTAGGGGACCCTGAAGCTTTCTTT. The encoded protein is CASSLDRVGDPEAFF. The full variable domain, completed using reference TRBV5-1 and TRBJ1-1, is KAGVTQTPRYLIKTRGQQVTLSCSPISGHRSVSWYQQTPGQGLQFLFEYFSETQRNKGNFPGRFSGRQFSNSRSEMNVSTLELGDSALYLCASSLDRVGDPEAFFGQGTRLTVV.

The rearrangement links TRBV6-5 to TRBJ2-7; TRBD2 aligns across 12 bases. The CDR3 runs 15 residues. Germline CDR1 is MNHEY and CDR2 is SVGAGI. The V gene end was trimmed by 3 bases and the J gene end by 2 bases; junction bases not matched to a gene: 2. The CDR3 region has the DNA TGTGCCAGCAGTTATAGGACTAGCGGGACCTACGAGCAGTACTTC. It yields the protein CASSYRTSGTYEQYF.

This clone appeared once. The chain combines TRBV28 with TRBJ2-3; 8 bases fit TRBD2. The germline V gene has CDR1 MDHEN and CDR2 SYDVKM. The CDR3 is 15 residues long. V shed 4 bases, J shed 1 base, and the junction held 4 bases outside the gene matches. CDR3 amino acids: CASSSLTSGTDTQYF. In DNA, the CDR3 is TGTGCCAGCAGTTCGCTGACTAGCGGCACAGATACGCAGTATTTT. Drawing the rest from reference TRBV28 and TRBJ2-3, the complete variable domain is DVKVTQSSRYLVKRTGEKVFLECVQDMDHENMFWYRQDPGLGLRLIYFSYDVKMKEKGDIPEGYSVSREKKERFSLILESASTNQTSMYLCASSSLTSGTDTQYFGPGTRLTVL.

This clone has a handful of counts. The chain combines TRBV25-1 with TRBJ2-5; D possibly corresponds to TRBD1 (5 bases). The ends were cut back, 6 bases at V and 8 bases at J, with 10 bases in the middle. CDR3 length: 11 amino acids. Germline V gene data show CDR1 as MGHDK and CDR2 as SYGVNS. The CDR3 region is CASRDTVTQYF. CDR3 sequence (DNA): TGTGCCAGCAGGGACACGGTCACCCAGTACTTC.

V gene TRBV2 combines with J gene TRBJ2-1; D might be TRBD2 (5 bases). The length of the CDR3 is 12 residues. Germline CDR1 and CDR2: SNHLY and FYNNEI. The germline V and J ends were trimmed by 7 bases and 6 bases, with 10 bases remaining between them. The CDR3 sequence is CASMVGGNEQFF. CDR3 in DNA: TGTGCCAGCATGGTCGGAGGCAATGAGCAGTTCTTC.

The CDR3 reads CSVVRGGVQETQYF. For the CDR3, the DNA is TGCAGCGTTGTTCGAGGGGGGGTACAAGAGACCCAGTACTTC. The chain is built from TRBV29-1 and TRBJ2-5; D is possibly TRBD2 (7 bases). Trimming took 4 bases from V and 2 from J, leaving 14 bases between them. CDR1 SQVTM and CDR2 ANQGSEA come from the germline V gene. The CDR3 is 14 amino acids. Full variable domain (rest looked up from reference TRBV29-1 and TRBJ2-5): SAVISQKPSRDICQRGTSLTIQCQVDSQVTMMFWYRQQPGQSLTLIATANQGSEATYESGFVIDKFPISRPNLTFSTLTVSNMSPEDSSIYLCSVVRGGVQETQYFGPGTRLLVL.

The CDR3 is CASRSGMVDEQFF. In nucleotides, the CDR3 is TGTGCCAGTAGAAGCGGGATGGTCGATGAGCAGTTCTTC. The chain joins TRBV19 to TRBJ2-1; 7 bases agree with TRBD2. Germline trimming cut 6 bases from V and 8 bases from J; bases unmatched to any gene: 7. This CDR3 has 13 residues. Germline V lookup: CDR1 LNHDA, CDR2 SQIVND (reference sequence).

The chain combines TRBV5-1 with TRBJ2-5, with D perhaps matching TRBD1 (6 bases). CDR1 and CDR2 (germline): SGHRS, YFSETQ. CDR3 length equals 16 residues. Trimming took off 2 bases at V and 5 bases at J, with 19 bases between the two ends. The CDR3: CASSFRGGGSVETQYF. The CDR3 DNA follows: TGCGCCAGCAGCTTCAGGGGTGGGGGTTCGGTGGAGACCCAGTACTTC. Supplemented by reference TRBV5-1 and TRBJ2-5, the full variable domain reads KAGVTQTPRYLIKTRGQQVTLSCSPISGHRSVSWYQQTPGQGLQFLFEYFSETQRNKGNFPGRFSGRQFSNSRSEMNVSTLELGDSALYLCASSFRGGGSVETQYFGPGTRLLVL.

The chain uses TRBV25-1 and TRBJ2-1, with TRBD2 matching over 8 bases. CDR1 and CDR2 from the germline V gene are MGHDK and SYGVNS. The CDR3 is made up of 16 amino acids. Trimming removed 4 bases from V and 6 bases from J; junction bases left unmatched: 11. The CDR3 spells CASSGTSGGPFNEQFF. The CDR3 coding sequence is TGTGCCAGCAGTGGAACTAGCGGAGGCCCCTTCAATGAGCAGTTCTTC.

This chain links TRBV6-1 with TRBJ1-4; maybe TRBD1 (6 bases). There are 14 residues in the CDR3. Trimming cost V 2 bases and J 8 bases, with 12 bases left between them. In germline, CDR1 is MNHNS, CDR2 SASEGT. CDR3 residues: CASSETGGREKLFF. The CDR3 DNA reads TGTGCCAGCAGTGAAACGGGGGGCCGCGAAAAACTGTTTTTT.

V usage is TRBV6-5 and J usage is TRBJ2-3; 9 bases match TRBD2. This CDR3 is 14 amino acids long. J gave up 4 bases and V 2 bases, and 1 base lay outside the gene matches. Germline V gene sequence: CDR1 MNHEY, CDR2 SVGAGI. The CDR3 DNA follows: TGTGCCAGCAGTTACGGCGGGAGGGCAGATACGCAGTATTTT. Encoded protein: CASSYGGRADTQYF.

The V gene is TRBV6-5, the J gene TRBJ2-5; no clear D gene. Between the trimmed V and J ends, which lost 2 bases and 2 bases, there was a span of 12 bases. CDR3 length: 15 amino acids. CDR1 is MNHEY, CDR2 SVGAGI, per germline. CDR3 amino acids: CASSYDTIRQETQYF. The CDR3 DNA sequence: TGTGCCAGCAGTTACGACACCATCCGACAAGAGACCCAGTACTTC.